Sequencing of this T cell receptor beta chain was carried out in a study of T and B cells in COVID-19 patients. Overall study context: Blood was sampled from COVID-19 patients who were either actively infected or recovered. Median age was about 30 years in the recovered cohort and approximately 68 years in the active-infection cohort.

Unmatched junction bases numbered 7, after V lost 6 bases and J lost 6 bases. The CDR3 length is 14 residues. Whole-study results and caveats: At recovery TRB diversity and richness exceeded healthy donors, after highly clonal active COVID-19 repertoires.

In regard to this clonotype: The antigen remains undetermined.

TRB rearrangements were amplified by multiplex PCR with BIOMED2 TRB-A/B primers. One entry per CDR3 protein results from TCRdb running MiXCR on the multiplex PCR reads. The data show around 25,000 distinct CDR3 sequences, with 32% seen just once and around 1.6% held by the top ten. TRB was amplified from around 250-460 ng of blood genomic DNA. The sequenced sample was blood. The chain employs TRBV12-3 or TRBV12-4 and TRBJ1-5, with TRBD1 matching 8 bases. This receptor was obtained from a human donor who had recovered from COVID-19. The CDR3 nucleotides read TGTGCCAGCAGACCTACAGGGGGAGGTCAGCCCCAGCATTTT. It yields the protein CASRPTGGGQPQHF.